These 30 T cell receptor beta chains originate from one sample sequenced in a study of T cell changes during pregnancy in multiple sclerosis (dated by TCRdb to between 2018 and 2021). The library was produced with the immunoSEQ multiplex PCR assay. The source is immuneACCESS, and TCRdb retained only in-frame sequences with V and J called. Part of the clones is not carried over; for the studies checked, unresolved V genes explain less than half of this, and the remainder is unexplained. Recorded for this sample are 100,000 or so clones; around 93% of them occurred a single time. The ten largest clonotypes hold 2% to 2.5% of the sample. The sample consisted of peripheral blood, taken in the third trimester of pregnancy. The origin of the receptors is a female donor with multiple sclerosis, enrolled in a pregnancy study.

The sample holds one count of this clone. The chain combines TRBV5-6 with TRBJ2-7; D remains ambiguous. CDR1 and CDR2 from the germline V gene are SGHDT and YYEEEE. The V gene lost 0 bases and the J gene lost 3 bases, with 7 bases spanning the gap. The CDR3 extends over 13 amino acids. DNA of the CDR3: TGTGCCAGCAGCTTGGGCCAGTTCTACGAGCAGTACTTC. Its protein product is CASSLGQFYEQYF. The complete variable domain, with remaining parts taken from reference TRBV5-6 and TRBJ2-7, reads DAGVTQSPTHLIKTRGQQVTLRCSPKSGHDTVSWYQQALGQGPQFIFQYYEEEERQRGNFPDRFSGHQFPNYSSELNVNALLLGDSALYLCASSLGQFYEQYFGPGTRLTVT.

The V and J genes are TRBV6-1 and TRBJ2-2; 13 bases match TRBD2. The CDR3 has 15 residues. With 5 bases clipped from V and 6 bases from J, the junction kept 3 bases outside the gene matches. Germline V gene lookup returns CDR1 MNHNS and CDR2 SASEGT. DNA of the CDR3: TGTGCCAGCAGTAATGGACTAGCGGGAGCCGGGGAGCTGTTTTTT. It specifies CASSNGLAGAGELFF.

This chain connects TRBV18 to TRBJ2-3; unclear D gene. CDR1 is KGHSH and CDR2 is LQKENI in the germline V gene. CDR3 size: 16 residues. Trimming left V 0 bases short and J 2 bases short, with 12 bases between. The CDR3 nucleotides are TGTGCCAGCTCACCACCGGGCCAGCCGTTCACAGATACGCAGTATTTT. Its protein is CASSPPGQPFTDTQYF.

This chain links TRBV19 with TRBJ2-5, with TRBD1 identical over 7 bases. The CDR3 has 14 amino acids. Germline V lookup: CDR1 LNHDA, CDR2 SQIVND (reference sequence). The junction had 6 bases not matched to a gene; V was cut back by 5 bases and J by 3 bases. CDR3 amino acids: CASSRVGTEETQYF. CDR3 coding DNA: TGTGCCAGTAGTCGGGTCGGGACAGAAGAGACCCAGTACTTC.

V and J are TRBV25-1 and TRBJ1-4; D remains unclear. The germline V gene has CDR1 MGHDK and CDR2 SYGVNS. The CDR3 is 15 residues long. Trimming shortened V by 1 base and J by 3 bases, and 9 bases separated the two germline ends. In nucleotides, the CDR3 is TGTGCCAGCAGTGAATGGGGAGAGGCTAATGAAAAACTGTTTTTT. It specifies CASSEWGEANEKLFF.

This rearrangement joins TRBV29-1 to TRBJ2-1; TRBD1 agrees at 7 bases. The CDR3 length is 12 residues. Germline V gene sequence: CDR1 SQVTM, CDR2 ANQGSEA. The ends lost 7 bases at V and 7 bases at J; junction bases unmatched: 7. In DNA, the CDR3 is TGCAGCGCGGCCGGGACAGTTAATGAGCAGTTCTTC. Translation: CSAAGTVNEQFF.

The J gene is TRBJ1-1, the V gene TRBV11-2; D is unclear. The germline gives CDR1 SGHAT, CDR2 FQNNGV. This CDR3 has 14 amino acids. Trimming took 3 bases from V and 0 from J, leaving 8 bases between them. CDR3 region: CASSFGDLNTEAFF. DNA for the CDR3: TGTGCCAGCAGCTTCGGGGATTTGAACACTGAAGCTTTCTTT.

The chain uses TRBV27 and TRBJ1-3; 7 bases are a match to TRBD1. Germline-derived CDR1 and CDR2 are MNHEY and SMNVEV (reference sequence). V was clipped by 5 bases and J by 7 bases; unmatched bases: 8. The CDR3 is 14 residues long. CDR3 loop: CASSPTGMGNTIYF. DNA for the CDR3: TGTGCCAGCAGTCCGACAGGGATGGGTAACACCATATATTTT.

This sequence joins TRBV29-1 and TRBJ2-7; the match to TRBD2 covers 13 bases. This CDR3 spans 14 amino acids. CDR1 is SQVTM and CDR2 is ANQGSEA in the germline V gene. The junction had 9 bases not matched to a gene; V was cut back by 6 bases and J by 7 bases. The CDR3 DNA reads TGCAGCGTCGGACTAGCGGGGGCCCTAAGGGAGCAGTACTTC. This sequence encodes CSVGLAGALREQYF.

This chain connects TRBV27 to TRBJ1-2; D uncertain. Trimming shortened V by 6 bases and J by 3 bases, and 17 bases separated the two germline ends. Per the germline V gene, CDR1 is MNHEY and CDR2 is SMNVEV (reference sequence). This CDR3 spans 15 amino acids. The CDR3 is CASSLRWGGDYGYTF. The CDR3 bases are TGTGCCAGCAGCCTCCGCTGGGGAGGCGACTATGGCTACACCTTC.

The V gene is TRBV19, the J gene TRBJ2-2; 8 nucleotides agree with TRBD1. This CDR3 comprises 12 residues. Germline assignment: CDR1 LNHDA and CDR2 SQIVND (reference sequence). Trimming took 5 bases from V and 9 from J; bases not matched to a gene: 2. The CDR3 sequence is CASSQGARELFF. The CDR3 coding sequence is TGTGCCAGTAGTCAGGGGGCTCGGGAGCTGTTTTTT. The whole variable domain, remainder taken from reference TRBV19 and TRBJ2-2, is DGGITQSPKYLFRKEGQNVTLSCEQNLNHDAMYWYRQDPGQGLRLIYYSQIVNDFQKGDIAEGYSVSREKKESFPLTVTSAQKNPTAFYLCASSQGARELFFGEGSRLTVL.

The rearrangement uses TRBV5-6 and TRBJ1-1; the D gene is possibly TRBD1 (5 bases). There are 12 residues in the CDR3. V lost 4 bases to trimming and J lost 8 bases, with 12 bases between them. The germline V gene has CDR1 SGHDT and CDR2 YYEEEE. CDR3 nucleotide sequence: TGTGCCAGCAGCACTGAAAACAGGGAAGCTTTCTTT. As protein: CASSTENREAFF.

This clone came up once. Here the CDR3 reads CASSSPGALETQYF. In DNA form, the CDR3 reads TGTGCCAGCAGTTCCCCAGGGGCCCTAGAGACCCAGTACTTC. The chain joins TRBV28 to TRBJ2-5; tentative D call: TRBD1 (6 bases). V was cut by 4 bases and J by 4 bases, with 13 bases left in between. The CDR3 is 14 residues long. Germline CDR1 reads MDHEN; CDR2 reads SYDVKM.

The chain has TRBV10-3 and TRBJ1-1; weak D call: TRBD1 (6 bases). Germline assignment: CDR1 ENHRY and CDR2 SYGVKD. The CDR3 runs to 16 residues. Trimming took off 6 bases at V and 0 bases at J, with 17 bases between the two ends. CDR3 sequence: CAIRPHLGALNTEAFF. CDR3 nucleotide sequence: TGTGCCATCAGACCACATCTGGGGGCCCTGAACACTGAAGCTTTCTTT.

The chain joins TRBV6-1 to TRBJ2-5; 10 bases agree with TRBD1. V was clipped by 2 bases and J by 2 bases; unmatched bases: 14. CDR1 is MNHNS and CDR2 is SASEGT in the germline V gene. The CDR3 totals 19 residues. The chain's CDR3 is CASSERLGTGAELQETQYF. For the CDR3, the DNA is TGTGCCAGCAGTGAACGGCTCGGGACAGGGGCAGAATTACAAGAGACCCAGTACTTC.

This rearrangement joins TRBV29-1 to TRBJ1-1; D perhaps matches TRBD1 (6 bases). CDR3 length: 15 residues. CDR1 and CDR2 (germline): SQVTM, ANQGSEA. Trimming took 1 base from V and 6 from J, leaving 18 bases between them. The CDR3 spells CSVEVEQVPGAEAFF. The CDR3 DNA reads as TGCAGCGTTGAAGTAGAACAGGTACCAGGGGCTGAAGCTTTCTTT.

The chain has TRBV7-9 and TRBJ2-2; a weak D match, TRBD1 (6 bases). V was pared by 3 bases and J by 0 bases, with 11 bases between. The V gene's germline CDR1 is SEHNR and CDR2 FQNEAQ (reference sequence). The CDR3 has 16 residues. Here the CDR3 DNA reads TGTGCCAGCAGCTTGTCCGGGACAACGAACACCGGGGAGCTGTTTTTT. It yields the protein CASSLSGTTNTGELFF.

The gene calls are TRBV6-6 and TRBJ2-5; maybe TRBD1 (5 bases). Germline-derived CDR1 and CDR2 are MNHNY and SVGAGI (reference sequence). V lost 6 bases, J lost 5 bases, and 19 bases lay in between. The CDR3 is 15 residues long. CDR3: CASRDSGNPGETQYF. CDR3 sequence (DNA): TGTGCCAGCAGGGATAGTGGTAACCCAGGGGAGACCCAGTACTTC.

The CDR3 sequence: CASSSGRGRAWEQFF. The CDR3, as DNA: TGTGCCAGCAGCTCTGGTCGCGGGAGGGCCTGGGAGCAGTTCTTC. The chain joins TRBV9 to TRBJ2-1; 9 nucleotides align to TRBD2. Per the germline V gene, CDR1 is SGDLS and CDR2 is YYNGEE. J was trimmed by 10 bases and V by 4 bases; bases with no gene match: 12. The CDR3 is 15 residues long.

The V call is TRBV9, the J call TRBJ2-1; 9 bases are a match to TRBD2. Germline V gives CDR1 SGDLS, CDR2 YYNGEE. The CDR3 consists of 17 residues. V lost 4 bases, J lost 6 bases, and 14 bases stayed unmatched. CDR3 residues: CASSTPVGTSSLNEQFF. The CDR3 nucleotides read TGTGCCAGCAGCACTCCTGTTGGGACTAGCTCCCTCAATGAGCAGTTCTTC.

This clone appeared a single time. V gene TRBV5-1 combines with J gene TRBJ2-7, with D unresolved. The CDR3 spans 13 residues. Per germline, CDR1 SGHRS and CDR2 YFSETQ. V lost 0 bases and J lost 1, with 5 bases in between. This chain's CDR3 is CASSLDRSYEQYF. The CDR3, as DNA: TGCGCCAGCAGCTTGGACAGATCCTACGAGCAGTACTTC.

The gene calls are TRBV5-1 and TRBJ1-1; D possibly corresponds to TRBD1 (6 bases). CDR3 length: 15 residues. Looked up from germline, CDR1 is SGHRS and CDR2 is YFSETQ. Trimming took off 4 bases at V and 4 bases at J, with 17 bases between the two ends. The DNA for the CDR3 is TGCGCCAGCAGCATCGAACAGGGTAGGGTCACTGAAGCTTTCTTT. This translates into CASSIEQGRVTEAFF.

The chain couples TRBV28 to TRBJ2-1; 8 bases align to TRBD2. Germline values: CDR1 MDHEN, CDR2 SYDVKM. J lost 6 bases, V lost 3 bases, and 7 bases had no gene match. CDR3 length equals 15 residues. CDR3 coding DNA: TGTGCCAGCAGTTTGGGATTAGCGGGGTTCAATGAGCAGTTCTTC. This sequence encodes CASSLGLAGFNEQFF.

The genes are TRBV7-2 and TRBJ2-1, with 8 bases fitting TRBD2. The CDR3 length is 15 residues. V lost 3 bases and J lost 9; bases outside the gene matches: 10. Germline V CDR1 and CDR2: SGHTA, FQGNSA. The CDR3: CASSFLGRALAEQFF. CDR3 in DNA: TGTGCCAGCAGCTTCCTCGGGAGGGCCTTAGCTGAGCAGTTCTTC.

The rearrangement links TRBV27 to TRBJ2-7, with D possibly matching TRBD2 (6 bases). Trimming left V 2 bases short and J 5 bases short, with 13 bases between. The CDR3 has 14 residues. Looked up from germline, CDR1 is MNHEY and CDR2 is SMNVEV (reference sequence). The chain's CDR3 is CASSLQEGPHEQYF. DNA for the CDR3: TGTGCCAGCAGTTTACAGGAGGGCCCTCACGAGCAGTACTTC.

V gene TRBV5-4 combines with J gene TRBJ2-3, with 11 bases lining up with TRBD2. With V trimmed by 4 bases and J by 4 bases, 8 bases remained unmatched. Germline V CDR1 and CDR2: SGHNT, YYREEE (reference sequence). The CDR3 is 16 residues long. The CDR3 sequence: CASSPPTSGRSDTQYF. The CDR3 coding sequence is TGTGCCAGCAGCCCTCCTACTAGCGGGAGATCAGATACGCAGTATTTT.

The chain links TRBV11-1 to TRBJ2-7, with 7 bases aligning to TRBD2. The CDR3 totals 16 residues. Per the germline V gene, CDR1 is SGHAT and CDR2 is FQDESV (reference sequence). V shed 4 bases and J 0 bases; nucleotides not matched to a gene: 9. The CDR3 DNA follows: TGTGCCAGCAGCTCCCATAGCGGGTCTAGCTCCTACGAGCAGTACTTC. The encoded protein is CASSSHSGSSSYEQYF.

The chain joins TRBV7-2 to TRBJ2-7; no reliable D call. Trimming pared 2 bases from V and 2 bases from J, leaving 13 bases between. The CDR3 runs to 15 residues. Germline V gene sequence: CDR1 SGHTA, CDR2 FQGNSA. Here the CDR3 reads CASSLRSGLPYEQYF. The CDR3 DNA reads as TGTGCCAGCAGCTTAAGGTCCGGGTTACCCTACGAGCAGTACTTC.

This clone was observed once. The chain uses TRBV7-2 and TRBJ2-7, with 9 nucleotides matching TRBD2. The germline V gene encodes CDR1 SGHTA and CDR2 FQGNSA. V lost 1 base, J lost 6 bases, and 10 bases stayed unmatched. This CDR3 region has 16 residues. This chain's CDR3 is CASSLVGAGGPVEQYF. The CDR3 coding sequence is TGTGCCAGCAGCTTAGTAGGGGCGGGAGGGCCGGTCGAGCAGTACTTC.

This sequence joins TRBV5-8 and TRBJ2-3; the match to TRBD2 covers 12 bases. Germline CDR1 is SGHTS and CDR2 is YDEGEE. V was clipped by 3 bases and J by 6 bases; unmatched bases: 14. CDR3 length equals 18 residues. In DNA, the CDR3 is TGTGCCAGCAGCTCCGGACTAGCGGGACACAAAGTCGGGGATACGCAGTATTTT. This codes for CASSSGLAGHKVGDTQYF.